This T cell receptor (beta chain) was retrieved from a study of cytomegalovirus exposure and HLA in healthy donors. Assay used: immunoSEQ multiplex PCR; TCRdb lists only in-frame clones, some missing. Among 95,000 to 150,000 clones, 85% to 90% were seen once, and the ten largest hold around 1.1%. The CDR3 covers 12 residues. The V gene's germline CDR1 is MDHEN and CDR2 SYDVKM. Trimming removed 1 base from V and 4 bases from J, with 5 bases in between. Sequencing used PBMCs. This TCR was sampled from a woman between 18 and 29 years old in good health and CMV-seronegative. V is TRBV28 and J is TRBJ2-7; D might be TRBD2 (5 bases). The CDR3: CASSLLAYEQYF. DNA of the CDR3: TGTGCCAGCAGTTTATTAGCGTACGAGCAGTACTTC.